This is a list of T cell receptor beta chains from one sample in a study of blood T cells in healthy people across ages. TCRdb re-analysed the 5' RACE reads in MiXCR, keeping a single row per CDR3 protein. The profile shows around 1,900,000 distinct CDR3 sequences, roughly 43% of them singletons. Sequencing input: blood. These receptors were collected from a human donor in good health. Each CDR3 is given with its conserved first and last residue. A D gene is named only where the DNA matches it firmly. Only part of the rows carry a size: once, few, many, or a class if the clone is expanded.

v_call	cdr3_length	j_call	d_call	clone_size	cdr3_aa	cdr3_nt
TRBV12-3/TRBV12-4	13	TRBJ2-3	.	.	CANSFISTDTQYF	TGTGCCAACAGTTTCATCAGCACAGATACGCAGTATTTT
TRBV29-1	12	TRBJ1-2	.	.	CSTRDGAYGYTF	TGCAGCACTCGGGACGGCGCCTATGGCTACACCTTC
TRBV9	15	TRBJ1-5	.	.	CASSVATGEGQPQHF	TGTGCCAGCAGCGTAGCTACGGGGGAGGGTCAGCCCCAGCATTTT
TRBV5-1	15	TRBJ2-1	.	.	CASSLGQGLTNEQFF	TGCGCCAGCAGCTTGGGCCAGGGCCTAACCAATGAGCAGTTCTTC
TRBV12-3/TRBV12-4	15	TRBJ2-7	.	.	CASSLDRGDRYEQYF	TGTGCCAGCAGTTTAGATCGGGGAGATCGCTACGAGCAGTACTTC
TRBV12-3/TRBV12-4	12	TRBJ2-3	.	few	CASSFLQDTQYF	TGTGCCAGCAGTTTTTTACAAGATACGCAGTATTTT
TRBV13	16	TRBJ1-3	TRBD1	few	CASSPRGVVTGNTIYF	TGTGCCAGTAGCCCCAGGGGGGTAGTAACTGGAAACACCATATATTTT
TRBV7-7	19	TRBJ2-7	.	.	CASSSKVLAGAITIYEQYF	TGTGCTAGCAGCTCTAAGGTCTTAGCAGGGGCCATTACCATTTACGAGCAGTACTTC
TRBV15	12	TRBJ2-7	.	many	CATSRDIHEQYF	TGTGCCACCAGCAGAGATATCCACGAGCAGTACTTC
TRBV2	15	TRBJ2-7	.	.	CASSHSGTESDEQYF	TGTGCCAGCAGTCACTCCGGGACTGAGTCGGACGAGCAGTACTTC
TRBV20-1	15	TRBJ2-7	TRBD2	.	CSARDRLAGGHEQYF	TGCAGTGCTAGAGATCGGCTAGCGGGGGGACACGAGCAGTACTTC
TRBV28	16	TRBJ2-4	TRBD1	few	CASSLLQGLVKNIQYF	TGTGCCAGCAGTTTATTACAGGGGCTTGTCAAAAACATTCAGTACTTC
TRBV20-1	14	TRBJ2-7	.	.	CSASQLYRVNEQYF	TGCAGTGCTAGCCAATTGTACAGGGTAAATGAGCAGTACTTC
TRBV13	13	TRBJ2-1	TRBD2	.	CASSLRLMAGEFF	TGTGCCAGCAGCTTACGGCTAATGGCGGGGGAGTTCTTC
TRBV9	14	TRBJ2-2	.	.	CASSVGRAGGELFF	TGTGCCAGCAGCGTCGGCAGGGCGGGCGGGGAGCTGTTTTTT
TRBV20-1	13	TRBJ1-5	.	.	CSAKGAAEQPQHF	TGCAGTGCTAAAGGGGCTGCTGAACAGCCCCAGCATTTT
TRBV10-3	14	TRBJ1-2	.	few	CAITGDGRSYGYTF	TGTGCCATCACCGGGGACGGGCGTTCCTATGGCTACACCTTC
TRBV3-1	13	TRBJ2-7	TRBD1	.	CASSDIQGIEQYF	TGTGCCAGCAGCGACATACAGGGGATCGAGCAGTACTTC
TRBV6-2/TRBV6-3	17	TRBJ1-5	.	few	CASSYSTEIYSNQPQHF	TGTGCCAGCAGTTATTCGACAGAAATATATAGCAATCAGCCCCAGCATTTT
TRBV7-9	17	TRBJ2-5	.	.	CASSLKAIADMQETQYF	TGTGCCAGCAGCTTAAAGGCAATAGCGGACATGCAAGAGACCCAGTACTTC
TRBV29-1	13	TRBJ2-7	TRBD1	.	CSVSGTGVHEQYF	TGCAGCGTGTCCGGGACAGGGGTCCACGAGCAGTACTTC
TRBV11-2	14	TRBJ2-4	TRBD2	.	CASTLPGGWDIQYF	TGTGCCAGCACCCTGCCGGGGGGATGGGACATTCAGTACTTC
TRBV7-2	13	TRBJ2-3	.	.	CASSPAISDTQYF	TGTGCCAGCAGCCCCGCGATTTCAGATACGCAGTATTTT
TRBV27	15	TRBJ2-7	.	few	CASRPQGTLPYEQYF	TGTGCCAGCAGGCCACAGGGCACATTACCCTACGAGCAGTACTTC
TRBV20-1	16	TRBJ1-5	TRBD1	few	CSASDREGPGNQPQHF	TGCAGTGCAAGCGACAGGGAGGGCCCGGGCAATCAGCCCCAGCATTTT
TRBV29-1	12	TRBJ1-2	.	once	CSVETFNYGYTF	TGCAGCGTTGAGACCTTCAACTATGGCTACACCTTC
TRBV6-4	18	TRBJ2-3	TRBD2	.	CASSDSGLAGVSTDTQYF	TGTGCCAGCAGTGACTCCGGGCTAGCGGGCGTTAGCACAGATACGCAGTATTTT
TRBV12-3/TRBV12-4	15	TRBJ1-6	TRBD1	few	CASSPGQGWSSPLHF	TGTGCCAGCAGTCCAGGACAGGGGTGGAGTTCACCCCTCCACTTT
TRBV29-1	17	TRBJ2-1	.	.	CSVEDLTGGLSYNKQFF	TGCAGCGTTGAAGATCTTACGGGGGGCCTCTCCTACAATAAGCAGTTCTTC
TRBV6-2/TRBV6-3	15	TRBJ2-3	TRBD2	.	CASGGTSRSTDTQYF	TGTGCCAGCGGGGGGACTAGCAGGAGCACAGATACGCAGTATTTT
TRBV5-1	15	TRBJ2-1	TRBD2	many	CASSLRAGGGNEQFF	TGTGCCAGCAGCCTGAGAGCGGGGGGTGGCAATGAGCAGTTCTTC
TRBV5-1	14	TRBJ2-7	TRBD2	many	CASRRTSGGNEQYF	TGCGCCAGCCGGCGGACTAGCGGGGGCAACGAGCAGTACTTC
TRBV5-1	15	TRBJ1-1	.	.	CASSTEGFVVTEAFF	TGCGCCAGCAGCACGGAGGGGTTTGTGGTCACTGAAGCTTTCTTT
TRBV3-1	13	TRBJ2-7	.	.	CASSPFGTYEQYF	TGTGCCAGCAGCCCCTTTGGGACCTACGAGCAGTACTTC
TRBV5-1	17	TRBJ2-1	TRBD2	.	CASSLAGAGGSYNEQFF	TGCGCCAGCAGCTTGGCCGGAGCGGGGGGTTCCTACAATGAGCAGTTCTTC
TRBV4-2	15	TRBJ1-1	.	.	CASSQEGLGNTEAFF	TGTGCCAGCAGCCAAGAAGGTTTGGGCAACACTGAAGCTTTCTTT
TRBV15	14	TRBJ2-5	.	.	CATSRTGLQETQYF	TGTGCCACCAGCAGAACCGGGCTACAAGAGACCCAGTACTTC
TRBV12-5	14	TRBJ1-5	.	.	CASTRGPPNQPQHF	TGTGCTAGTACGCGCGGCCCCCCCAATCAGCCCCAGCATTTT
TRBV4-3	16	TRBJ1-6	TRBD1	.	CASSYTSTGGGPPLHF	TGCGCCAGCAGCTACACTTCGACAGGGGGGGGGCCACCCCTCCACTTT
TRBV7-9	12	TRBJ2-7	.	.	CVSSPPYGEQYF	TGTGTCAGCAGCCCTCCCTATGGCGAGCAGTACTTC
TRBV20-1	15	TRBJ2-1	.	.	CSASMSLVFYNEQFF	TGCAGTGCTAGTATGTCTTTGGTCTTCTACAATGAGCAGTTCTTC